Listed below are T cell receptor beta chains from one sample, sequenced in a study of blood T cell repertoires in COVID-19. Sequenced by immunoSEQ multiplex PCR; TCRdb stores in-frame clones only, minus some. Of roughly 250,000 clones in the sample, 88% are singletons; the top ten hold approximately 3.4%. The sequencing input was PBMCs or T cells enriched from blood (not recorded which). All receptors derive from a woman aged 40 to 50 who had been exposed to COVID-19. CDR3s include the opening cysteine and the closing phenylalanine or tryptophan. D genes are given only for firm matches. Clone size is shown for a subset of rows, as once, few, many or a class of expanded clone.

CDR3aa: CASSLGAGVSYGYTF; CDR3nt: TGCGCCAGCAGCTTGGGAGCAGGGGTTTCCTATGGCTACACCTTC; v_gene: TRBV5-1; abundance: once; d_gene: -; j_gene: TRBJ1-2
CDR3aa: CASSLVAGARNEQFF; CDR3nt: TGTGCCAGCAGTTTGGTAGCGGGAGCCCGCAATGAGCAGTTCTTC; v_gene: TRBV27; abundance: -; d_gene: TRBD2; j_gene: TRBJ2-1
CDR3aa: CASSEPGTGFTDTQYF; CDR3nt: TGTGCCAGCAGTGAACCCGGGACAGGGTTCACAGATACGCAGTATTTT; v_gene: TRBV25-1; abundance: few; d_gene: TRBD1; j_gene: TRBJ2-3
CDR3aa: CASSLEGQGLHQPQHF; CDR3nt: TGTGCCAGCAGTTTAGAGGGACAGGGACTTCATCAGCCCCAGCATTTT; v_gene: TRBV27; abundance: -; d_gene: TRBD1; j_gene: TRBJ1-5
CDR3aa: CASSAGTSGGLQETQYF; CDR3nt: TGTGCCAGCAGCGCTGGGACTAGCGGAGGCCTCCAAGAGACCCAGTACTTC; v_gene: TRBV9; abundance: -; d_gene: TRBD2; j_gene: TRBJ2-5
CDR3aa: CASMSATTNYGYTF; CDR3nt: TGTGCCAGTATGTCGGCAACTACTAACTATGGCTACACCTTC; v_gene: TRBV19; abundance: -; d_gene: -; j_gene: TRBJ1-2
CDR3aa: CASRPQLSGRPNTGELFF; CDR3nt: TGTGCCAGCAGGCCTCAACTTAGCGGGCGACCGAACACCGGGGAGCTGTTTTTT; v_gene: TRBV28; abundance: -; d_gene: TRBD2; j_gene: TRBJ2-2
CDR3aa: CAISEVAGSHEQYF; CDR3nt: TGTGCCATCAGTGAGGTGGCAGGATCACACGAGCAGTACTTC; v_gene: TRBV10-3; abundance: -; d_gene: -; j_gene: TRBJ2-7
CDR3aa: CASGLMSNTEAFF; CDR3nt: TGTGCTAGTGGTTTGATGAGTAACACTGAAGCTTTCTTT; v_gene: TRBV12-5; abundance: -; d_gene: -; j_gene: TRBJ1-1
CDR3aa: CASSPGGDRVADTQYF; CDR3nt: TGTGCCAGCAGCCCAGGTGGGGACAGGGTTGCAGATACGCAGTATTTT; v_gene: TRBV7-9; abundance: -; d_gene: TRBD1; j_gene: TRBJ2-3
CDR3aa: CAWGGGQGDEKLFF; CDR3nt: TGTGCCTGGGGCGGAGGACAGGGGGATGAAAAACTGTTTTTT; v_gene: TRBV30; abundance: -; d_gene: TRBD1; j_gene: TRBJ1-4
CDR3aa: CASSPPGSFQPQHF; CDR3nt: TGTGCCAGCAGCCCCCCGGGATCGTTCCAGCCCCAGCATTTT; v_gene: TRBV7-9; abundance: -; d_gene: -; j_gene: TRBJ1-5
CDR3aa: CASSPRPAVEGAFF; CDR3nt: TGTGCCAGCAGTCCAAGACCAGCAGTGGAGGGAGCTTTCTTT; v_gene: TRBV9; abundance: -; d_gene: -; j_gene: TRBJ1-1
CDR3aa: CASSRTGTSLEKLFF; CDR3nt: TGTGCCAGCAGTCGAACCGGGACAAGCCTTGAAAAACTGTTTTTT; v_gene: TRBV7-2; abundance: -; d_gene: -; j_gene: TRBJ1-4
CDR3aa: CASSVGRGPEASKFF; CDR3nt: TGTGCCAGCAGCGTAGGGCGGGGGCCGGAGGCCTCTAAGTTCTTC; v_gene: TRBV9; abundance: -; d_gene: -; j_gene: TRBJ2-1
CDR3aa: CASSWGLAGGDTQYF; CDR3nt: TGTGCCAGCAGTTGGGGACTAGCGGGGGGGGATACGCAGTATTTT; v_gene: TRBV27; abundance: -; d_gene: TRBD2; j_gene: TRBJ2-3
CDR3aa: CASSPQRGNNQPQHF; CDR3nt: TGTGCCAGCAGTCCTCAAAGGGGGAACAATCAGCCCCAGCATTTT; v_gene: TRBV28; abundance: -; d_gene: -; j_gene: TRBJ1-5
CDR3aa: CASSQDPPGGRALILYNEQFF; CDR3nt: TGTGCCAGCAGCCAAGATCCACCGGGGGGGAGGGCCCTAATCCTCTACAATGAGCAGTTCTTC; v_gene: TRBV14; abundance: -; d_gene: TRBD2; j_gene: TRBJ2-1
CDR3aa: CASSAGGFGNTEAFF; CDR3nt: TGTGCCAGTAGTGCGGGGGGTTTTGGGAACACTGAAGCTTTCTTT; v_gene: TRBV19; abundance: once; d_gene: -; j_gene: TRBJ1-1
CDR3aa: CASSPGGHEQFF; CDR3nt: TGTGCCAGCAGCCCAGGGGGCCATGAGCAGTTCTTC; v_gene: TRBV7-9; abundance: -; d_gene: TRBD1; j_gene: TRBJ2-1
CDR3aa: CSVDGGPYNEQFF; CDR3nt: TGCAGCGTTGACGGGGGGCCTTACAATGAGCAGTTCTTC; v_gene: TRBV29-1; abundance: -; d_gene: -; j_gene: TRBJ2-1
CDR3aa: CASSYTRQGSLTGGYTF; CDR3nt: TGTGCCAGCAGTTACACGCGACAGGGCTCACTAACTGGTGGCTACACCTTC; v_gene: TRBV6-2/TRBV6-3; abundance: -; d_gene: TRBD1; j_gene: TRBJ1-2
CDR3aa: CASSWTMNTGELFF; CDR3nt: TGTGCCAGCAGCTGGACTATGAACACCGGGGAGCTGTTTTTT; v_gene: TRBV11-3; abundance: -; d_gene: -; j_gene: TRBJ2-2
CDR3aa: CAISTRGTGELFF; CDR3nt: TGTGCCATCAGCACTAGAGGAACCGGGGAGCTGTTTTTT; v_gene: TRBV10-3; abundance: -; d_gene: -; j_gene: TRBJ2-2
CDR3aa: CASSLLRHDAFF; CDR3nt: TGTGCCAGCAGCTTGCTCCGACACGACGCTTTCTTT; v_gene: TRBV7-9; abundance: once; d_gene: -; j_gene: TRBJ1-1
CDR3aa: CASQPVRGGVSPLHF; CDR3nt: TGTGCCAGCCAACCCGTGCGCGGCGGCGTTTCACCCCTCCACTTT; v_gene: TRBV11-2; abundance: -; d_gene: -; j_gene: TRBJ1-6
CDR3aa: CASRSGQNTDTQYF; CDR3nt: TGTGCCAGTAGATCGGGACAGAACACAGATACGCAGTATTTT; v_gene: TRBV19; abundance: -; d_gene: TRBD1; j_gene: TRBJ2-3
CDR3aa: CASSQEGGRHEQFF; CDR3nt: TGTGCCAGCAGCCAAGAAGGGGGTAGGCATGAGCAGTTCTTC; v_gene: TRBV14; abundance: -; d_gene: -; j_gene: TRBJ2-1
CDR3aa: CASSFLAGSHYEQYF; CDR3nt: TGTGCCAGCAGCTTCTTGGCGGGTTCCCACTACGAGCAGTACTTC; v_gene: TRBV7-3; abundance: -; d_gene: -; j_gene: TRBJ2-7
CDR3aa: CASSQKGGIGELFF; CDR3nt: TGTGCCAGCAGCCAAAAAGGGGGAATCGGGGAGCTGTTTTTT; v_gene: TRBV3-1/TRBV3-2; abundance: -; d_gene: -; j_gene: TRBJ2-2
CDR3aa: CASSYRLGNQPQHF; CDR3nt: TGTGCCAGCAGTTACAGACTGGGCAATCAGCCCCAGCATTTT; v_gene: TRBV6-2/TRBV6-3; abundance: -; d_gene: -; j_gene: TRBJ1-5
CDR3aa: CASSPRWSGQETQYF; CDR3nt: TGTGCCAGCAGCCCAAGATGGAGCGGACAAGAGACCCAGTACTTC; v_gene: TRBV7-9; abundance: once; d_gene: -; j_gene: TRBJ2-5
CDR3aa: CASSPGTGGSYNEQFF; CDR3nt: TGTGCCAGCAGCCCGGGGACAGGGGGCTCTTACAATGAGCAGTTCTTC; v_gene: TRBV7-3; abundance: once; d_gene: TRBD1; j_gene: TRBJ2-1
CDR3aa: CASSGAAYEQYF; CDR3nt: TGTGCCAGCAGCGGGGCCGCCTACGAGCAGTACTTC; v_gene: TRBV13; abundance: -; d_gene: -; j_gene: TRBJ2-7
CDR3aa: CASGRRLAGYNEQFF; CDR3nt: TGTGCCAGCGGGAGGAGGCTAGCGGGATACAATGAGCAGTTCTTC; v_gene: TRBV5-1; abundance: -; d_gene: TRBD2; j_gene: TRBJ2-1
CDR3aa: CASSLADRTNYGYTF; CDR3nt: TGTGCCAGCAGCTTAGCAGACAGAACTAACTATGGCTACACCTTC; v_gene: TRBV7-2; abundance: -; d_gene: -; j_gene: TRBJ1-2
CDR3aa: CASSITRDIEQYF; CDR3nt: TGTGCCAGTAGTATCACCCGGGACATTGAGCAGTACTTC; v_gene: TRBV19; abundance: once; d_gene: -; j_gene: TRBJ2-7
CDR3aa: CASSPPVSSNQPQHF; CDR3nt: TGTGCCAGCAGCCCCCCGGTCTCCAGCAATCAGCCCCAGCATTTT; v_gene: TRBV28; abundance: -; d_gene: -; j_gene: TRBJ1-5
CDR3aa: CASSGDRGTNEKLFF; CDR3nt: TGCGCCAGCAGCGGAGACAGGGGAACTAATGAAAAACTGTTTTTT; v_gene: TRBV5-1; abundance: -; d_gene: TRBD1; j_gene: TRBJ1-4
CDR3aa: CASSQATTNTGELFF; CDR3nt: TGCGCCAGCAGCCAAGCGACAACGAACACCGGGGAGCTGTTTTTT; v_gene: TRBV4-3; abundance: -; d_gene: -; j_gene: TRBJ2-2
CDR3aa: CASRRQGESNQPQHF; CDR3nt: TGTGCCAGCAGGAGACAGGGAGAAAGCAATCAGCCCCAGCATTTT; v_gene: TRBV27; abundance: once; d_gene: TRBD1; j_gene: TRBJ1-5
CDR3aa: CASSSVQGNQETQYF; CDR3nt: TGTGCCAGCAGCTCCGTTCAGGGCAACCAAGAGACCCAGTACTTC; v_gene: TRBV7-9; abundance: -; d_gene: -; j_gene: TRBJ2-5
CDR3aa: CAWNPGMDSPLHF; CDR3nt: TGTGCCTGGAACCCGGGAATGGATTCACCCCTCCACTTT; v_gene: TRBV30; abundance: -; d_gene: -; j_gene: TRBJ1-6